These 23 T cell receptor beta chains share one sample of origin, sequenced in a study of T cell responses to AZD1222 COVID-19 vaccine. The method was immunoSEQ multiplex PCR; TCRdb's version includes in-frame clones alone and lacks a portion of them. This table holds over 100,000 clones, approximately 88% found once. The starting material was peripheral blood, obtained on day 0 of AZD1222 vaccination. The receptors were gathered from an adult in good health.

The chain couples TRBV7-2 to TRBJ1-2, with 10 bases identical to TRBD1. Germline CDR1 reads SGHTA; CDR2 reads FQGNSA. Unmatched junction bases numbered 8, after V lost 5 bases and J lost 5 bases. The CDR3 extends over 15 amino acids. The CDR3 nucleotides read TGTGCCAGCAGCCAGACAGGGGGCATGAGTTATGGCTACACCTTC. Its protein is CASSQTGGMSYGYTF.

This chain joins TRBV5-1 and TRBJ2-7; a possible D gene is TRBD2 (6 bases). Trimming took 4 bases from V and 4 from J, leaving 9 bases between them. The germline V gene encodes CDR1 SGHRS and CDR2 YFSETQ. The CDR3 sequence is 12 residues long. The DNA of the CDR3 is TGCGCCAGCAGCCCTGGGGGGTACGAGCAGTACTTC. Translating it yields CASSPGGYEQYF.

In its sample, this clone was seen once. The chain uses TRBV24-1 and TRBJ1-5; 8 positions agree with TRBD1. Germline values: CDR1 KGHDR, CDR2 SFDVKD. The CDR3 spans 15 residues. Trimming removed 4 bases from V and 2 bases from J; junction bases left unmatched: 3. CDR3 in DNA: TGTGCCACCAGTGACCCGGACAGGGGCAATCAGCCCCAGCATTTT. Its protein product is CATSDPDRGNQPQHF.

The gene calls are TRBV7-3 and TRBJ2-7; 9 nucleotides agree with TRBD1. With 2 bases clipped from V and 0 bases from J, the junction kept 2 bases outside the gene matches. Germline V gene data show CDR1 as SGHTA and CDR2 as FQGTGA. There are 15 residues in the CDR3. CDR3 loop: CASSLGQGSSYEQYF. The CDR3 DNA sequence: TGTGCCAGCAGCTTAGGACAGGGGAGCTCCTACGAGCAGTACTTC.

The chain has TRBV27 and TRBJ2-5, with a tentative D call TRBD1 (6 bases). The V end was cut by 5 bases, the J end by 2 bases, with 21 bases between. Germline V gene sequence: CDR1 MNHEY, CDR2 SMNVEV (reference sequence). The CDR3 consists of 17 residues. The CDR3 is CASSPDPPSGAQETQYF. The CDR3 DNA reads as TGTGCCAGCAGTCCTGACCCCCCATCAGGGGCACAAGAGACCCAGTACTTC.

V and J are TRBV25-1 and TRBJ1-1; D not resolved. The CDR3 extends over 13 amino acids. Germline CDR1 is MGHDK and CDR2 is SYGVNS. Deletions cut 4 bases from V and 4 bases from J, with 10 bases between. CDR3 DNA sequence: TGTGCCAGCAGTGGAGGAGGGTCCACTGAAGCTTTCTTT. This sequence encodes CASSGGGSTEAFF.

The count of this clone is one. This chain uses TRBV12-3 or TRBV12-4 with TRBJ2-1; D is perhaps TRBD2 (5 bases). The CDR3 covers 13 residues. Trimming took off 4 bases at V and 6 bases at J, with 10 bases between the two ends. CDR3 protein: CASSSGRGNEQFF. CDR3 bases: TGTGCCAGCAGTTCGGGTCGGGGCAATGAGCAGTTCTTC.

The chain uses TRBV9 and TRBJ1-2; 8 bases map to TRBD1. There are 15 residues in the CDR3. Trimming took 4 bases from V and 4 from J; bases not matched to a gene: 9. Per the germline V gene, CDR1 is SGDLS and CDR2 is YYNGEE. For the CDR3, the DNA is TGTGCCAGCAGCTCCACCCGGACAGGGACCTATGGCTACACCTTC. It codes for CASSSTRTGTYGYTF. The variable domain in full, with the rest retrieved from reference TRBV9 and TRBJ1-2, is DSGVTQTPKHLITATGQRVTLRCSPRSGDLSVYWYQQSLDQGLQFLIQYYNGEERAKGNILERFSAQQFPDLHSELNLSSLELGDSALYFCASSSTRTGTYGYTFGSGTRLTVV.

The chain combines TRBV5-4 with TRBJ2-5, with D possibly matching TRBD2 (5 bases). Trimming left V 0 bases short and J 2 bases short, with 8 bases between. The CDR3 is 14 amino acids. CDR1 SGHNT and CDR2 YYREEE come from the germline V gene (reference sequence). CDR3 region: CASSLAGLQETQYF. The CDR3 coding sequence is TGTGCCAGCAGCTTGGCCGGACTTCAAGAGACCCAGTACTTC.

V gene TRBV6-5 combines with J gene TRBJ2-1; TRBD1 aligns across 7 bases. Trimming cost V 4 bases and J 0 bases; bases outside gene matches: 6. CDR1 MNHEY and CDR2 SVGAGI come from the germline V gene. This CDR3 has 16 residues. For the CDR3, the DNA is TGTGCCAGCAGTTCTACCGGGACAGCCTCCTACAATGAGCAGTTCTTC. Its translation is CASSSTGTASYNEQFF.

In nucleotides, the CDR3 is TGTGCCAGCTCACCAGGTTTGAGGACTGGGCACACTGAAGCTTTCTTT. It specifies CASSPGLRTGHTEAFF. The rearrangement links TRBV18 to TRBJ1-1; the D is unclear. The CDR3 is made up of 16 amino acids. V dropped 2 bases and J dropped 3 bases, with 16 bases sitting between them. Germline V gene lookup returns CDR1 KGHSH and CDR2 LQKENI.

V usage is TRBV6-2 or TRBV6-3 and J usage is TRBJ2-1, with unresolved D. The germline V and J ends were trimmed by 0 bases and 7 bases, with 7 bases remaining between them. Per germline, CDR1 MNHEY and CDR2 SVGEGT. The CDR3 has 13 residues. This CDR3 is CASSYSRANEQFF. CDR3 coding DNA: TGTGCCAGCAGTTACTCTAGGGCGAATGAGCAGTTCTTC.

The chain employs TRBV20-1 and TRBJ1-1; D is perhaps TRBD1 (5 bases). CDR1 and CDR2 (germline): DFQATT, SNEGSKA (reference sequence). Trimming cost V 4 bases and J 7 bases, with 7 bases left between them. This CDR3 is 10 amino acids long. The DNA of the CDR3 is TGCAGTGCTAAGGGGAGTGAAGCTTTCTTT. Amino acid sequence: CSAKGSEAFF.

The V and J genes are TRBV4-2 and TRBJ1-2; 11 bases are a match to TRBD1. Per the germline V gene, CDR1 is LGHNA and CDR2 is YNFKEQ. The length of the CDR3 is 14 residues. The ends lost 5 bases at V and 3 bases at J; junction bases unmatched: 2. CDR3 DNA: TGTGCCAGCAGCTTGGGACAGGGGGACTATGGCTACACCTTC. This gives the protein CASSLGQGDYGYTF.

V gene TRBV4-3 combines with J gene TRBJ1-2; possible D gene TRBD1, 5 bases. The germline V gene encodes CDR1 LGHNA and CDR2 YSLEER. The ends were cut back, 6 bases at V and 2 bases at J, with 13 bases in the middle. CDR3 size: 14 residues. CDR3 protein: CASRKTELNYGYTF. CDR3 nucleotides: TGCGCCAGCAGAAAGACAGAGTTGAACTATGGCTACACCTTC.

In this sample, this clone turned up a few times. The chain has TRBV29-1 and TRBJ2-3, with a weak D call TRBD1 (6 bases). This CDR3 spans 15 amino acids. V was cut by 7 bases and J by 1 base, with 18 bases left in between. Looked up from germline, CDR1 is SQVTM and CDR2 is ANQGSEA. The CDR3 spells CSAGRTGSGTDTQYF. The CDR3 DNA follows: TGCAGCGCTGGGAGAACAGGGTCTGGCACAGATACGCAGTATTTT.

The CDR3 here is CASSPWGLNEKLFF. CDR3 bases: TGTGCCAGCAGCCCCTGGGGACTAAATGAAAAACTGTTTTTT. The chain recombines TRBV7-2 with TRBJ1-4, with D tentatively TRBD1 (5 bases). CDR1 is SGHTA, CDR2 FQGNSA, per germline. CDR3 length: 14 amino acids. The V and J ends lost 5 bases and 5 bases respectively, with 12 bases between them. Variable domain in full (rest from reference TRBV7-2 and TRBJ1-4): GAGVSQSPSNKVTEKGKDVELRCDPISGHTALYWYRQSLGQGLEFLIYFQGNSAPDKSGLPSDRFSAERTGGSVSTLTIQRTQQEDSAVYLCASSPWGLNEKLFFGSGTQLSVL.

The chain couples TRBV7-8 to TRBJ1-2, with D hard to call. Germline-derived CDR1 and CDR2 are SGHVS and FQNEAQ. Trimming cost V 5 bases and J 14 bases, with 24 bases left between them. The CDR3 is made up of 14 amino acids. CDR3: CASSVGGFGVPLTF. DNA for the CDR3: TGTGCCAGCAGCGTGGGAGGGTTTGGAGTTCCCCTGACCTTC.

This chain uses TRBV11-2 with TRBJ1-1; 10 bases match TRBD1. Germline CDR1 SGHAT, CDR2 FQNNGV. This CDR3 contains 13 residues. Trimming at V came to 5 bases and at J to 10 bases, leaving 7 bases not matched to a gene. This CDR3 is CASSTGTGELAFF. Here the CDR3 DNA reads TGTGCCAGCAGCACCGGGACAGGGGAATTAGCTTTCTTT.

The chain has TRBV10-3 and TRBJ2-7; D unclear. CDR1 and CDR2 from the germline V gene are ENHRY and SYGVKD. V lost 5 bases, J lost 3 bases, and 5 bases lay in between. CDR3 size: 11 residues. CDR3 region: CAISQSYEQYF. The CDR3 DNA sequence: TGTGCCATCAGTCAAAGCTACGAGCAGTACTTC.

V and J are TRBV4-3 and TRBJ2-1, with unresolved D. The CDR3 covers 18 residues. Trimming stripped 0 bases from V and 0 bases from J, with 15 bases between. Germline V CDR1 and CDR2: LGHNA, YSLEER. The CDR3: CASSQDTLTSNSYNEQFF. The CDR3 DNA is TGCGCCAGCAGCCAAGACACGCTTACATCCAACTCCTACAATGAGCAGTTCTTC.

This chain uses TRBV6-5 with TRBJ1-1; 8 bases align to TRBD1. The CDR3 contains 13 residues. Germline V gene data show CDR1 as MNHEY and CDR2 as SVGAGI. With V trimmed by 5 bases and J by 5 bases, 4 bases remained unmatched. The CDR3 sequence is CASSTDRGTEAFF. The CDR3 DNA follows: TGTGCCAGCAGTACTGACAGGGGTACTGAAGCTTTCTTT.

This rearrangement joins TRBV5-1 to TRBJ2-5; 16 bases match TRBD2. Germline V gene sequence: CDR1 SGHRS, CDR2 YFSETQ. The V and J ends lost 4 bases and 4 bases, in that order; junction bases with no gene match: 7. This CDR3 contains 17 residues. In nucleotides, the CDR3 is TGCGCCAGCAGCCAGGGGACTAGCGGGGGGGCTAGAGAGACCCAGTACTTC. It specifies CASSQGTSGGARETQYF.